The 14 T cell receptor beta chains presented below share a single source sample, sequenced in a study of preoperative IRX-2 immunotherapy in early breast cancer. Stated treatment: preoperative locoregional IRX-2 cytokine immunotherapy. Some clones are missing from TCRdb's copy, which holds only in-frame ones; the method was immunoSEQ multiplex PCR. The sample shows tens of thousands of clones, approximately 95% of them seen only once. The specimen was tumor tissue, collected after IRX-2 immunotherapy. The source of these receptors is a human donor with breast cancer.

The J gene is TRBJ1-4, the V gene TRBV30, with 7 bases matching TRBD1. CDR1 is GTSNPN and CDR2 is SVGIG in the germline V gene (reference sequence). V dropped 5 bases and J dropped 8; count of bases not matched to a gene: 8. The CDR3 has 13 amino acids. The CDR3 loop reads CAWAGQAGEKLFF. CDR3 in DNA: TGTGCCTGGGCCGGACAGGCGGGGGAAAAACTGTTTTTT.

This chain joins TRBV9 and TRBJ1-2; 7 bases are a match to TRBD1. Losses at the gene ends were 0 bases for V and 2 bases for J; bases not matched to a gene: 22. CDR3 size: 21 residues. Per germline, CDR1 SGDLS and CDR2 YYNGEE. The CDR3 bases are TGTGCCAGCAGCGTAGACAGGGGTGGCCATGACCCCCTGCTTTCGAACTATGGCTACACCTTC. Its protein product is CASSVDRGGHDPLLSNYGYTF.

V and J are TRBV7-8 and TRBJ2-1; 7 nucleotides align to TRBD2. Trimming cost V 3 bases and J 2 bases; bases outside gene matches: 4. Germline V gives CDR1 SGHVS, CDR2 FQNEAQ. The CDR3 has 15 residues. CDR3 DNA sequence: TGTGCCAGCAGCTTTACGGGGGGAGCCTACAATGAGCAGTTCTTC. Amino acid sequence: CASSFTGGAYNEQFF. Full variable domain (missing parts from reference TRBV7-8 and TRBJ2-1): GAGVSQSPRYKVAKRGQDVALRCDPISGHVSLFWYQQALGQGPEFLTYFQNEAQLDKSGLPSDRFFAERPEGSVSTLKIQRTQQEDSAVYLCASSFTGGAYNEQFFGPGTRLTVL.

The rearrangement uses TRBV11-2 and TRBJ2-7; D is ambiguous. The germline CDR1 and CDR2 sequences are SGHAT and FQNNGV. Trimming cost V 2 bases and J 3 bases, with 11 bases left between them. This CDR3 comprises 14 residues. The DNA of the CDR3 is TGTGCCAGCAGCTTAAGCGCTGGGGACTACGAGCAGTACTTC. Translation: CASSLSAGDYEQYF.

As DNA, the CDR3 is TGTGCCAGCAGCTTAGGACTCTCCCCCGAGCAGTACTTC. Its translation is CASSLGLSPEQYF. This sequence joins TRBV7-2 and TRBJ2-7, with no clear D. The CDR3 sequence is 13 residues long. Germline CDR1 and CDR2: SGHTA and FQGNSA. V was cut by 1 base and J by 6 bases, with 10 bases left in between.

The chain employs TRBV12-2 and TRBJ2-3; TRBD1, as called in the table, went unchecked against the DNA. TRBV12-2 is a recognized pseudogene. The CDR3 contains 13 residues. In nucleotides, the CDR3 is TGTGCAAGTCGCTTACCAGTCCCAGATACGCAGTATTTT. Amino acid sequence: CASRLPVPDTQYF.

The chain carries TRBV7-8 and TRBJ2-7; tentatively, D is TRBD2 (6 bases). The V gene lost 3 bases and the J gene lost 2 bases, with 14 bases spanning the gap. The CDR3 contains 15 residues. Germline CDR1 reads SGHVS; CDR2 reads FQNEAQ. CDR3 DNA sequence: TGTGCCAGCAGCTTGCGGGGACCGGAACCCTACGAGCAGTACTTC. This sequence encodes CASSLRGPEPYEQYF. Together with reference TRBV7-8 and TRBJ2-7, the CDR3 gives the full variable domain: GAGVSQSPRYKVAKRGQDVALRCDPISGHVSLFWYQQALGQGPEFLTYFQNEAQLDKSGLPSDRFFAERPEGSVSTLKIQRTQQEDSAVYLCASSLRGPEPYEQYFGPGTRLTVT.

The rearrangement links TRBV7-2 to TRBJ2-7, with unresolved D. The CDR3 runs 11 residues. Germline loops: CDR1 SGHTA, CDR2 FQGNSA. The V end was cut by 5 bases, the J end by 7 bases, with 9 bases between. This CDR3 reads CASSAGREQYF. In DNA, the CDR3 is TGTGCCAGCAGCGCAGGTCGGGAGCAGTACTTC.

This clone was counted only a few times. The gene calls are TRBV11-1 and TRBJ1-2; D unresolved. The germline CDR1 and CDR2 sequences are SGHAT and FQDESV (reference sequence). This CDR3 comprises 16 residues. V lost 5 bases to trimming and J lost 2 bases, with 18 bases between them. This chain's CDR3 is CASSPEYGSANYGYTF. DNA for the CDR3: TGTGCCAGCAGCCCTGAGTATGGGTCGGCGAACTATGGCTACACCTTC.

The CDR3 region is CASSLIPSSGANVLTF. DNA of the CDR3: TGTGCCAGCAGCTTGATACCCTCCTCTGGGGCCAACGTCCTGACTTTC. The gene calls are TRBV9 and TRBJ2-6; the D is unclear. The CDR3 is made up of 16 amino acids. Deletions cut 4 bases from V and 0 bases from J, with 11 bases between. Germline V gives CDR1 SGDLS, CDR2 YYNGEE.

The chain employs TRBV7-9 and TRBJ2-5, with D possibly being TRBD2 (6 bases). The DNA end is more similar to TRBJ2-7, so the J call may be wrong. The CDR3 sequence is 15 residues long. Germline CDR1 SEHNR, CDR2 FQNEAQ (reference sequence). CDR3 protein: CASSFPGLGSGEQYF. CDR3 DNA: TGTGCCAGCAGCTTCCCGGGACTGGGCTCTGGCGAGCAGTACTTC.

The V gene is TRBV2, the J gene TRBJ1-1; 10 bases fit TRBD1. V lost 6 bases to trimming and J lost 4 bases; unmatched junction nucleotides: 2. CDR3 length: 13 amino acids. Germline values: CDR1 SNHLY, CDR2 FYNNEI. The CDR3 sequence: CASRGTGVTEAFF. The CDR3 DNA is TGTGCCAGCAGGGGGACAGGGGTCACTGAAGCTTTCTTT.

The chain joins TRBV15 to TRBJ1-2, with TRBD1 identical over 7 bases. Germline values: CDR1 LNHNV, CDR2 YYDKDF (reference sequence). V trimming: 5 bases; J trimming: 2 bases; junction bases outside the gene matches: 2. The CDR3 runs to 13 residues. In DNA form, the CDR3 reads TGTGCCACCAGCCGAGGGGGCAACTATGGCTACACCTTC. Translation gives CATSRGGNYGYTF.

This clone has a single count. This sequence joins TRBV5-1 and TRBJ2-1; possible D gene TRBD1, 6 bases. The CDR3 spans 14 residues. Trimming took off 4 bases at V and 5 bases at J, with 13 bases between the two ends. The V gene's germline CDR1 is SGHRS and CDR2 YFSETQ. The CDR3 spells CASSPRTANNEQFF. The CDR3 nucleotides read TGCGCCAGCAGCCCTAGGACAGCAAACAATGAGCAGTTCTTC.